Reported below is one TCR beta chain. Incorporation of UMIs carrying a 6-nucleotide sample barcode was performed by template switching. TCRdb re-called the 5' RACE reads; one entry per CDR3 protein, DNA not given. The sample table includes 300,000 to 350,000 distinct CDR3 sequences. The entry originates in a study of monozygotic twins with inflammatory bowel disease. Total RNA from whole blood was isolated with no T cell sorting. Sequencing was done on a sample of blood. The clonotype comes from a human donor with ulcerative colitis or Crohn's disease, or a healthy co-twin of an affected twin (not recorded which).

The CDR3 sequence: CASSASNSNYGYTF. This chain connects TRBV12-3 or TRBV12-4 to TRBJ1-2. The CDR3 consists of 14 residues.